The rows below give T cell receptor beta chains drawn from one sample of a study of cytomegalovirus exposure and HLA in healthy donors. TCRdb keeps only in-frame clones here, not all; method: immunoSEQ multiplex PCR. The data contain roughly 130,000 clones, over 70% of them singletons. Sequencing was carried out using PBMCs. Source of these receptors: a woman aged 60-75 years in good health and CMV-seropositive. Both conserved end residues are part of each CDR3. A D gene is named only where the DNA matches it firmly. Not every row has a clone size; where given, it reads once, few, many or a size class.

v_call: TRBV4-1; clone_size: NA; d_call: NA; j_call: TRBJ2-5; cdr3_aa: CASSQDSRGIETQYF; cdr3_nt: TGCGCCAGCAGCCAAGATAGTAGGGGAATCGAGACCCAGTACTTC
v_call: TRBV6-6; clone_size: NA; d_call: NA; j_call: TRBJ2-1; cdr3_aa: CASSSVGGRVYNEQFF; cdr3_nt: TGTGCCAGCAGTTCAGTGGGGGGACGTGTCTACAATGAGCAGTTCTTC
v_call: TRBV2; clone_size: NA; d_call: NA; j_call: TRBJ1-2; cdr3_aa: CASRQGEVYGYTF; cdr3_nt: TGTGCCAGCAGACAAGGGGAGGTCTACGGCTACACCTTC
v_call: TRBV27; clone_size: few; d_call: NA; j_call: TRBJ1-1; cdr3_aa: CASSFTVNTEAFF; cdr3_nt: TGTGCCAGCAGTTTTACAGTGAACACTGAAGCTTTCTTT
v_call: TRBV19; clone_size: NA; d_call: TRBD1; j_call: TRBJ2-7; cdr3_aa: CASSVRTGEQYF; cdr3_nt: TGTGCCAGTAGTGTTCGGACAGGCGAGCAGTACTTC
v_call: TRBV19; clone_size: NA; d_call: TRBD1; j_call: TRBJ2-1; cdr3_aa: CASSITGGGNEQFF; cdr3_nt: TGTGCCAGTAGTATTACAGGGGGAGGCAATGAGCAGTTCTTC
v_call: TRBV18; clone_size: NA; d_call: NA; j_call: TRBJ1-1; cdr3_aa: CASSTYTDAAEAFF; cdr3_nt: TGTGCCAGCTCTACCTACACGGATGCGGCTGAAGCTTTCTTT
v_call: TRBV5-5; clone_size: NA; d_call: NA; j_call: TRBJ1-5; cdr3_aa: CASSPQGRGNQPQHF; cdr3_nt: TGTGCCAGCAGCCCCCAGGGAAGGGGCAATCAGCCCCAGCATTTT
v_call: TRBV6-5; clone_size: NA; d_call: NA; j_call: TRBJ2-3; cdr3_aa: CASSYSITASTDTQYF; cdr3_nt: TGTGCCAGCAGTTACTCGATTACAGCCAGCACAGATACGCAGTATTTT
v_call: TRBV5-4; clone_size: NA; d_call: TRBD1; j_call: TRBJ1-1; cdr3_aa: CASSHTGGNTEAFF; cdr3_nt: TGTGCCAGCAGCCACACAGGGGGCAACACTGAAGCTTTCTTT
v_call: TRBV6-1; clone_size: NA; d_call: NA; j_call: TRBJ1-3; cdr3_aa: CASNPYSGNTIYF; cdr3_nt: TGTGCCAGCAACCCCTACTCTGGAAACACCATATATTTT
v_call: TRBV20-1; clone_size: NA; d_call: NA; j_call: TRBJ1-3; cdr3_aa: CSASHSHTIYF; cdr3_nt: TGCAGTGCTAGCCATAGCCACACCATATATTTT
v_call: TRBV11-2; clone_size: NA; d_call: NA; j_call: TRBJ1-1; cdr3_aa: CASSLPQYTEAFF; cdr3_nt: TGTGCCAGCAGCTTACCACAGTACACTGAAGCTTTCTTT
v_call: TRBV11-3; clone_size: NA; d_call: TRBD1; j_call: TRBJ2-7; cdr3_aa: CASSFGQGNEQYF; cdr3_nt: TGTGCCAGCAGCTTCGGACAGGGAAACGAGCAGTACTTC
v_call: TRBV2; clone_size: NA; d_call: TRBD1; j_call: TRBJ1-2; cdr3_aa: CASRERDRHYGYTF; cdr3_nt: TGTGCCAGCAGAGAGAGGGACAGGCACTATGGCTACACCTTC
v_call: TRBV7-3; clone_size: NA; d_call: TRBD1; j_call: TRBJ1-2; cdr3_aa: CASSLTGQLELHGYTF; cdr3_nt: TGTGCCAGCAGCTTAACGGGACAGCTCGAGCTGCATGGCTACACCTTC
v_call: TRBV5-1; clone_size: NA; d_call: NA; j_call: TRBJ2-7; cdr3_aa: CASSSGDRFYEQYF; cdr3_nt: TGCGCCAGCAGTTCGGGGGACAGATTCTACGAGCAGTACTTC
v_call: TRBV27; clone_size: NA; d_call: NA; j_call: TRBJ2-5; cdr3_aa: CASSITFQETQYF; cdr3_nt: TGTGCCAGCAGCATTACTTTCCAAGAGACCCAGTACTTC
v_call: TRBV9; clone_size: NA; d_call: TRBD2; j_call: TRBJ2-1; cdr3_aa: CASSGTSYEQFF; cdr3_nt: TGTGCCAGCAGTGGGACTAGTTATGAGCAGTTCTTC
v_call: TRBV28; clone_size: NA; d_call: NA; j_call: TRBJ1-2; cdr3_aa: CASSQAGRGALGDLF; cdr3_nt: TGTGCCAGCAGCCAGGCCGGACGGGGAGCACTCGGCGACCTCTTC